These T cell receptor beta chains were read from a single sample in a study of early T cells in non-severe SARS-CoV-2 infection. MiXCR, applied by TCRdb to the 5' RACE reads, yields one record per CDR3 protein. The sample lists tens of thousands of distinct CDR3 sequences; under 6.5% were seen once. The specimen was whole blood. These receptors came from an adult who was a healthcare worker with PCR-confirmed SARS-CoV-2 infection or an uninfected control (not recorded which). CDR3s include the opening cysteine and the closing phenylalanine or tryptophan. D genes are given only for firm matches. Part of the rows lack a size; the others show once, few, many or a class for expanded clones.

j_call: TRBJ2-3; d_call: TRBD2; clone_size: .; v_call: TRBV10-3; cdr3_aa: CAISESLAGKSDTQYF; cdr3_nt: TGTGCCATCAGTGAGAGCCTAGCGGGGAAGTCAGATACGCAGTATTTT
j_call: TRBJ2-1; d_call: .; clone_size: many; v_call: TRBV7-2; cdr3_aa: CASSLGPRAQFF; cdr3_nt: TGTGCCAGCAGCTTAGGGCCTAGGGCGCAGTTCTTC
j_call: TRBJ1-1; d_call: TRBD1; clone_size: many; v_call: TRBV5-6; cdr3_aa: CASDKRTGQGFTEAFF; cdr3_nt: TGTGCCAGCGACAAACGGACGGGACAGGGGTTCACTGAAGCTTTCTTT
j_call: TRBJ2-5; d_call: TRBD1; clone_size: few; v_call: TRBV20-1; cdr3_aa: CSARDAGTGYQETQYF; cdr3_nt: TGCAGTGCTAGAGACGCCGGGACAGGTTACCAAGAGACCCAGTACTTC
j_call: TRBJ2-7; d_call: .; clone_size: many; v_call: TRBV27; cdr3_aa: CASSLSPGATYEQYF; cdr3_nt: TGTGCCAGCAGTTTAAGCCCAGGGGCTACCTACGAGCAGTACTTC
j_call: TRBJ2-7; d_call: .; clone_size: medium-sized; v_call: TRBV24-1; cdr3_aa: CATSDLAADEQYF; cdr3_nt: TGTGCCACCAGTGACCTAGCAGCAGACGAGCAGTACTTC
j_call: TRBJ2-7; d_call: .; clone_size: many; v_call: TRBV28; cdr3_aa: CASGSEGAYEQYF; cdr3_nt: TGTGCCAGCGGCTCCGAGGGCGCCTACGAGCAGTACTTC
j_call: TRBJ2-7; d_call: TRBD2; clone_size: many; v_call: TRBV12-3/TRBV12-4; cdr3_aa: CASRLQGLANEQYF; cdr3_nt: TGTGCCAGCAGGTTGCAGGGACTAGCGAACGAGCAGTACTTC
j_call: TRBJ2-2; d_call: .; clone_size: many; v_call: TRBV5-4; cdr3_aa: CASSLFTGELFF; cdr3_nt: TGTGCCAGCAGCTTGTTCACCGGGGAGCTGTTTTTT
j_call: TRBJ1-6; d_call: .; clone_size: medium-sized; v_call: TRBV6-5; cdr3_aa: CASSYSASNSPLHF; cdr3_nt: TGTGCCAGCAGTTACTCAGCCTCCAATTCACCCCTCCACTTT
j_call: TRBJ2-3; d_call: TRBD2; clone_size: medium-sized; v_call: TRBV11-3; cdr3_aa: CASSVGLAVLTDTQYF; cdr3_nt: TGTGCCAGCAGTGTGGGACTAGCGGTCCTCACAGATACGCAGTATTTT
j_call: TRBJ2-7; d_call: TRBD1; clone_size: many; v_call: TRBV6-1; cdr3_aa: CASSEGQGWGYEQYF; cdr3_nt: TGTGCCAGCAGTGAAGGACAGGGTTGGGGCTACGAGCAGTACTTC
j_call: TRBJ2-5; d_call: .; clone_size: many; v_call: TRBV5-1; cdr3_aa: CASSPGLQTVQETQYF; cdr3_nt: TGCGCCAGCAGCCCGGGACTCCAAACGGTCCAAGAGACCCAGTACTTC
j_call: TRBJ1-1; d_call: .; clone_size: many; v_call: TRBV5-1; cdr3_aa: CASSLTGRDTEAFF; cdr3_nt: TGCGCCAGCAGCTTGACGGGGCGAGACACTGAAGCTTTCTTT
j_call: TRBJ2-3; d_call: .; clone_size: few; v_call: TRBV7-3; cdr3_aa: CASSLLASSTDTQYF; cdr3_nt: TGTGCCAGCAGCTTACTCGCTTCTAGCACAGATACGCAGTATTTT
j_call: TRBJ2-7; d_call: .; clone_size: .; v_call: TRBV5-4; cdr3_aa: CASSSEGKQLSYEQYF; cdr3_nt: TGTGCCAGCAGCTCCGAGGGGAAACAGCTTTCCTACGAGCAGTACTTC
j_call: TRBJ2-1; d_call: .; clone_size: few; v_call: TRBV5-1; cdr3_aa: CASSPQTTYNEQFF; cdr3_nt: TGCGCCAGCAGCCCTCAGACTACCTACAATGAGCAGTTCTTC
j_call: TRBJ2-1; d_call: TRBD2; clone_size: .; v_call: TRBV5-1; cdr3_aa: CASSSRGALAGYNEQFF; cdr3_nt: TGCGCCAGCAGCTCCCGGGGTGCATTAGCGGGGTACAATGAGCAGTTCTTC
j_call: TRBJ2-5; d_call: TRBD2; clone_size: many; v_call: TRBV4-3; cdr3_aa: CASSQDLTSGVKETQYF; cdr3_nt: TGCGCCAGCAGCCAAGATTTGACTAGCGGGGTGAAGGAGACCCAGTACTTC
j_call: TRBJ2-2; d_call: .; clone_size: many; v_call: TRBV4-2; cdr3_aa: CASSQDQVGVTGELFF; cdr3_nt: TGTGCCAGCAGCCAAGATCAAGTAGGAGTCACCGGGGAGCTGTTTTTT